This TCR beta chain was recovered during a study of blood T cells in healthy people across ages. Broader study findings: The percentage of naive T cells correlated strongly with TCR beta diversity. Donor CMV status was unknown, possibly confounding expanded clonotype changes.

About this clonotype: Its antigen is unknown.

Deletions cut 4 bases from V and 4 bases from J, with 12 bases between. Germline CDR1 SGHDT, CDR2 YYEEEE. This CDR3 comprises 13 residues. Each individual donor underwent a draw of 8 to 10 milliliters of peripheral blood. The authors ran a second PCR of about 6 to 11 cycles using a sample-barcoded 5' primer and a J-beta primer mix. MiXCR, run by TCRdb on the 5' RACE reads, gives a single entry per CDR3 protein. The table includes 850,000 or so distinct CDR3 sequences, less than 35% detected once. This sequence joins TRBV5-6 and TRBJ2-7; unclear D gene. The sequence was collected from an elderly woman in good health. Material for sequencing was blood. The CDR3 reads CASSDGSFYEQYF. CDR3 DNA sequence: TGTGCCAGCAGCGATGGGTCCTTTTACGAGCAGTACTTC.